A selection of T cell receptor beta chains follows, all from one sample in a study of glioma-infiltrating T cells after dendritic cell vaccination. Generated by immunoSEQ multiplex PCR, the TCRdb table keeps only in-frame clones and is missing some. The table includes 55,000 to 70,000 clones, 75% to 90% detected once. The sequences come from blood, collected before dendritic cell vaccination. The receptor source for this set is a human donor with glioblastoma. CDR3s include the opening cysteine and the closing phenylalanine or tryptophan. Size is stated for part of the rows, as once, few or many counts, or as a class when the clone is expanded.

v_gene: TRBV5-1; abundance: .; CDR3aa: CASSLRTSGGVQKSTDTQYF
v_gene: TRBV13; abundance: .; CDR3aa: CASSLRASDYNEQFF
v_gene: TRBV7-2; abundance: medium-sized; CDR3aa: CASSTINEQYF
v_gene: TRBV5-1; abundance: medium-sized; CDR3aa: CASSSEQGARRYGYTF
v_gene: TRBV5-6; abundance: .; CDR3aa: CASITWGAGGTGELFF
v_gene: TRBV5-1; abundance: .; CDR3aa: CASSPTGAGRSYEQYF
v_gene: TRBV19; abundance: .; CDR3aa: CAAGFDDNQPQHF
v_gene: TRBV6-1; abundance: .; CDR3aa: CASSGTGGFYTDTQYF
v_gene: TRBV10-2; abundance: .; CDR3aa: CASSEGGYSGNTIYF
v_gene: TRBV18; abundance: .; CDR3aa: CASSHGLAGGLGEQYF
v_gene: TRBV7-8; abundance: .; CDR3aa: CASSPWDRGAYEQYF
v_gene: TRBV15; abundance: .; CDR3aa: CATSPDRGNSPLHF
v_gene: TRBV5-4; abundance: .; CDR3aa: CASSFSGGAEQYF
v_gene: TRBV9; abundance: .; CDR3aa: CASSVSGGRDYEQYF
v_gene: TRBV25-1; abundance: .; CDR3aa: CASHGHTYEQYF
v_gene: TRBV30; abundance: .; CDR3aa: CAWSLGGGYEQYF
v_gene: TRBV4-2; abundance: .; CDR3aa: CASSQDTNRVNTEAFF
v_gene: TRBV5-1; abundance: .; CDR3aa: CASATGTVHNEQFF
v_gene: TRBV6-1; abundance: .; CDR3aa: CASSDRGLNTEAFF
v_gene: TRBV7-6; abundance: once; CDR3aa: CASSSLTLNTEAFF
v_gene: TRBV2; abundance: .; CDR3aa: CASSRSGYEQYF
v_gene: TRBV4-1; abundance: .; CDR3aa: CASSLAGFSSYEQYF
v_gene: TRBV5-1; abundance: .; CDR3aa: CASSFGGGGELFF
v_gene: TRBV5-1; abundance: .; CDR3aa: CASSGQGGGQDTQYF
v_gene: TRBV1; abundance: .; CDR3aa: CTSSPTGGHPYEQYF
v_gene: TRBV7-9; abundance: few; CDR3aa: CASSLALTGVRETQYF
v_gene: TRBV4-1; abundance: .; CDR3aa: CASSQDHRVGNTIYF
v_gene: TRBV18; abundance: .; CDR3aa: CASSPPWGQGGSSLHF
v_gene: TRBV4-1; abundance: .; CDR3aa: CASSPPPGQAPSPLHF
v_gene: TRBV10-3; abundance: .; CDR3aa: CAAHRDRVDTEAFF
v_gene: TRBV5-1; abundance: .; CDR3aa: CASSSPDSAGNTIYF
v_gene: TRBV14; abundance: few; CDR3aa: CASSPPGGRHTEAFF
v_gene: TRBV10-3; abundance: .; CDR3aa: CAISESTQRSRQYF
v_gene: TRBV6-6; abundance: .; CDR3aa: CASSYAGLATDTQYF
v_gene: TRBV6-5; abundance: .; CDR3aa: CASSYGSTDTQYF
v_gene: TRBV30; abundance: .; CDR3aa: CAWGLTGGLGTLHF
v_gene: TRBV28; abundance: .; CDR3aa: CASRRTTEAFF
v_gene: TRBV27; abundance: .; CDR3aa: CASSLWFSEGEKLFF
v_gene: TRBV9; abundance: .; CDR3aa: CASSVGGNNYNEQFF
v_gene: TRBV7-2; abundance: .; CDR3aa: CASSHDSGGEQFF
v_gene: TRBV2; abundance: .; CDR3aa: CASGLARTGELFF
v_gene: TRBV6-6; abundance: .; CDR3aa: CASSYPSSGGFNEQFF
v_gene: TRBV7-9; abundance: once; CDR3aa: CASSPQETQYF
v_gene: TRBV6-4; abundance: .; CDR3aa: CASSDGTASSGNTIYF
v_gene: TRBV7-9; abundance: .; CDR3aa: CASSLVSGTVGELFF
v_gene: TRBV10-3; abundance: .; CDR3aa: CAISDYRVMTNEKLFF
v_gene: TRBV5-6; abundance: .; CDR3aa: CASSPWTSGGLGTQYF
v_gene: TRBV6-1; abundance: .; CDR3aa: CASSADRGVWETQYF
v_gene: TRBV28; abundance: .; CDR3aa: CASNGVNEQYF
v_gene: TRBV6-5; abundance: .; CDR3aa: CASTYRNRNTEAFF
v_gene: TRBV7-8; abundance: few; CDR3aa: CASSLSQLQETQYF
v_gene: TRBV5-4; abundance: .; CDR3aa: CASSRTGAGELFF